This T cell receptor (beta chain) is from a study of T cells in Graves' hyperthyroidism and ophthalmopathy. Study context: Peripheral blood was obtained at initial diagnosis, preceding any treatment.

What was amplified from RNA transcripts were TCR beta CDR3 regions. With the HTBI primer set, the TCR CDR3 went through a first round of RT-PCR. MiXCR was run by TCRdb on the multiplex PCR reads, yielding one entry per CDR3 protein. Of 200,000 to 250,000 distinct CDR3 sequences in the sample, roughly a quarter were seen once. This clonotype was found many times. The J segment lost 7 bases and the V segment lost 0 bases, leaving 5 bases of the junction unmatched. The length of the CDR3 is 14 residues. CDR1 and CDR2 from the germline V gene are LNHNV and YYDKDF (reference sequence). Active moderate-to-severe ophthalmopathy, Clinical Activity Score at least 3, NOSPECS at least 4, under 3 months' duration. Uncontrolled infection, other autoimmune disease, pregnancy or lactation excluded patients.

The chain combines TRBV15 with TRBJ1-1; 7 bases are shared with TRBD1. Sequences were obtained from blood. The sequence was obtained from a woman aged 40 to 50 with Graves' ophthalmopathy. The CDR3 DNA sequence: TGTGCCACCAGCAGAGAAGGGACAGCCATTGAAGCTTTCTTT. Translation: CATSREGTAIEAFF.